Listed below are T cell receptor beta chains from one sample, sequenced in a study of T cells after yellow fever vaccination. Each CDR3 protein gets one entry after TCRdb re-called the 5' RACE reads with MiXCR. Here the sample spans approximately 510,000 distinct CDR3 sequences, 21% being singletons. Source: PBMCs, taken 20 to 25 days after the first yellow fever vaccination. Receptor source: a man between 18 and 35 years old who received the YFV17D yellow fever vaccine. Each CDR3 is given without its conserved first and last residue. A D gene is named only where the DNA matches it firmly.

CDR3: ASSQATGHPVFV
V: TRBV4-1
D: .
J: TRBJ1-4
length: 12

CDR3: SVRVQGSAF
V: TRBV29-1
D: .
J: TRBJ1-1
length: 9

CDR3: AIRGTGELF
V: TRBV10-3
D: .
J: TRBJ2-2
length: 9

CDR3: ASSLSISGTDTQY
V: TRBV5-6
D: .
J: TRBJ2-3
length: 13

CDR3: ASSQARGAYTEAF
V: TRBV4-3
D: .
J: TRBJ1-1
length: 13

CDR3: ASSYSRPGVPYEQY
V: TRBV6-5
D: .
J: TRBJ2-7
length: 14

CDR3: ASTLRMGSGNTIY
V: TRBV12-3/TRBV12-4
D: .
J: TRBJ1-3
length: 13

CDR3: ASSYRPPGQGGLQETQY
V: TRBV6-5
D: TRBD1
J: TRBJ2-5
length: 17

CDR3: ATSDYQIPYGYT
V: TRBV24-1
D: .
J: TRBJ1-2
length: 12

CDR3: SAEGGTGLNQPQH
V: TRBV20-1
D: TRBD1
J: TRBJ1-5
length: 13

CDR3: ASSHLLGPHGTGELF
V: TRBV3-1
D: .
J: TRBJ2-2
length: 15

CDR3: ASSPLGQSEAF
V: TRBV12-3/TRBV12-4
D: .
J: TRBJ1-1
length: 11

CDR3: ATSDPLTGGVADTQY
V: TRBV24-1
D: TRBD1
J: TRBJ2-3
length: 15

CDR3: ASSQRLLETQY
V: TRBV7-2
D: .
J: TRBJ2-5
length: 11

CDR3: ASSLTLGPSTDTQY
V: TRBV27
D: .
J: TRBJ2-3
length: 14

CDR3: ASSPGGAWETQY
V: TRBV5-4
D: .
J: TRBJ2-5
length: 12

CDR3: ASSQDLATNEKLF
V: TRBV14
D: .
J: TRBJ1-4
length: 13

CDR3: ASSLQYRNYEQY
V: TRBV4-1
D: .
J: TRBJ2-7
length: 12

CDR3: ASSFWGGSNEQF
V: TRBV12-3/TRBV12-4
D: TRBD2
J: TRBJ2-1
length: 12

CDR3: ASSLTGTNEAF
V: TRBV6-2/TRBV6-3
D: TRBD1
J: TRBJ1-1
length: 11

CDR3: ASSREAGWNTEAF
V: TRBV14
D: .
J: TRBJ1-1
length: 13

CDR3: ASSLGGIPGEQY
V: TRBV7-9
D: .
J: TRBJ2-7
length: 12

CDR3: SARWDRGGQETQY
V: TRBV20-1
D: TRBD1
J: TRBJ2-5
length: 13

CDR3: ASSLFGKLGYSNQPQH
V: TRBV28
D: .
J: TRBJ1-5
length: 16

CDR3: SARRGNEQF
V: TRBV20-1
D: .
J: TRBJ2-1
length: 9

CDR3: ASSETGEAF
V: TRBV28
D: .
J: TRBJ1-1
length: 9

CDR3: ATSDPSVGSEKLF
V: TRBV24-1
D: .
J: TRBJ1-4
length: 13

CDR3: ASSWGFGLGSSGELF
V: TRBV28
D: .
J: TRBJ2-2
length: 15

CDR3: SVEEGGWGDTEAF
V: TRBV29-1
D: TRBD1
J: TRBJ1-1
length: 13

CDR3: ASSQELVFNEQF
V: TRBV3-1
D: .
J: TRBJ2-1
length: 12

CDR3: ASSSPTGMGYT
V: TRBV7-2
D: .
J: TRBJ1-2
length: 11

CDR3: SATGTGGSDGFT
V: TRBV29-1
D: TRBD1
J: TRBJ1-2
length: 12

CDR3: ASSNPRRARGYT
V: TRBV7-2
D: .
J: TRBJ1-2
length: 12

CDR3: SVVGKNWNTEAF
V: TRBV29-1
D: .
J: TRBJ1-1
length: 12

CDR3: ASSRTQGINSPLH
V: TRBV27
D: .
J: TRBJ1-6
length: 13

CDR3: ASSLVPVTGNTIY
V: TRBV7-9
D: .
J: TRBJ1-3
length: 13

CDR3: ASSQVGGPSGNTIY
V: TRBV4-1
D: .
J: TRBJ1-3
length: 14

CDR3: ASSLGQGSGYT
V: TRBV7-2
D: TRBD1
J: TRBJ1-2
length: 11

CDR3: ATKTSGAYNEQF
V: TRBV6-2/TRBV6-3
D: TRBD2
J: TRBJ2-1
length: 12

CDR3: ASSSLRLPYEQY
V: TRBV7-2
D: .
J: TRBJ2-7
length: 12

CDR3: ASSSEIGETQY
V: TRBV7-6
D: .
J: TRBJ2-5
length: 11